The 6 T cell receptor beta chains below come from one sample, sequenced in a study of blood T cell repertoires in COVID-19. This table comes from immunoSEQ multiplex PCR, and its TCRdb copy is limited to in-frame clones, with some not included. The sample includes over 200,000 clones, less than 85% of them seen just once. The sequencing sample was made of PBMCs or T cells enriched from blood (not recorded which). Every receptor here comes from a man aged 40-50 years who had recovered from COVID-19.

The chain carries TRBV19 and TRBJ2-1, with 9 bases matching TRBD2. The CDR3 extends over 17 amino acids. J lost 4 bases, V lost 0 bases, and 7 bases had no gene match. Germline V lookup: CDR1 LNHDA, CDR2 SQIVND (reference sequence). The CDR3: CASSIDLPSGVYNEQFF. DNA of the CDR3: TGTGCCAGTAGTATAGATCTCCCTAGCGGGGTATACAATGAGCAGTTCTTC.

The rearrangement links TRBV11-2 to TRBJ1-3; the D is unclear. The V and J ends lost 8 bases and 4 bases respectively, with 6 bases between them. The CDR3 totals 11 residues. Per germline, CDR1 SGHAT and CDR2 FQNNGV. The chain's CDR3 is CASGPGNTIYF. CDR3 DNA: TGTGCCAGCGGGCCCGGAAACACCATATATTTT.

The chain recombines TRBV24-1 with TRBJ2-5, with 7 bases aligning to TRBD1. V lost 6 bases and J lost 3; bases outside the gene matches: 3. The CDR3 totals 13 residues. The germline V gene encodes CDR1 KGHDR and CDR2 SFDVKD. In DNA form, the CDR3 reads TGTGCCACCAGTCAAGGGGGCAAAGAGACCCAGTACTTC. Residues: CATSQGGKETQYF.

The gene calls are TRBV11-3 and TRBJ1-1; 8 bases fit TRBD1. From germline, CDR1 is SGHNT and CDR2 YENEEA. CDR3 length: 12 residues. J lost 8 bases, V lost 8 bases, and 7 bases had no gene match. The CDR3 sequence is CASRRTGQEAFF. In nucleotides, the CDR3 is TGTGCCAGCCGACGGACAGGGCAAGAAGCTTTCTTT.

The chain is built from TRBV4-2 and TRBJ2-1, with D possibly matching TRBD2 (6 bases). The CDR3 covers 14 residues. V was shortened by 4 bases and J by 8 bases, with 15 bases between the two germline ends. Germline V lookup: CDR1 LGHNA, CDR2 YNFKEQ. The CDR3 region is CASSRTSLADEQFF. CDR3 DNA: TGTGCCAGCAGCCGAACTTCCTTAGCGGATGAGCAGTTCTTC.

Remarks on this clone: The junction departs from the called germline gene at one end, perhaps through a read error. The chain joins TRBV6-5 to TRBJ2-1; 14 positions match TRBD2. CDR1 and CDR2 (germline): MNHEY, SVGAGI. CDR3 size: 13 residues. The CDR3 DNA follows: TGTGCCAGCAGTTACGCCGGGACTAGCGGGAGTGTCTTC. Protein sequence: CASSYAGTSGSVF.